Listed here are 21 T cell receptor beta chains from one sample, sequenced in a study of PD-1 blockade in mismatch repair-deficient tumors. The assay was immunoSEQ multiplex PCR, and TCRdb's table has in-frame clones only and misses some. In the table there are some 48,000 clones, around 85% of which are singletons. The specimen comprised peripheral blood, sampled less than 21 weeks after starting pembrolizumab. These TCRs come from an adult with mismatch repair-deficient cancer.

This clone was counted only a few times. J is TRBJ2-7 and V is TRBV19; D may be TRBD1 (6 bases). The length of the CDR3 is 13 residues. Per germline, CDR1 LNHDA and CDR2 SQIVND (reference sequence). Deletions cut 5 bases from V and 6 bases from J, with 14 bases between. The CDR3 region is CASSRLQGFEQYF. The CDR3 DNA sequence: TGTGCCAGTAGTCGGCTACAGGGATTCGAGCAGTACTTC.

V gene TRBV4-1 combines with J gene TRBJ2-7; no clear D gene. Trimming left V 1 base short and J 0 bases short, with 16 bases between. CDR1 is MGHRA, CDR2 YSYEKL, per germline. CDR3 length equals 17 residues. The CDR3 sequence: CASSQVGPKKGSYEQYF. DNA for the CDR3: TGCGCCAGCAGCCAAGTAGGACCAAAAAAGGGCTCCTACGAGCAGTACTTC.

The CDR3: CASSTSQGFEQYF. The CDR3 nucleotides are TGTGCCAGTAGTACGTCACAGGGGTTCGAGCAGTACTTC. V usage is TRBV19 and J usage is TRBJ2-7; the match to TRBD1 covers 7 bases. V dropped 4 bases and J dropped 6; count of bases not matched to a gene: 6. Germline values: CDR1 LNHDA, CDR2 SQIVND (reference sequence). CDR3 length: 13 residues.

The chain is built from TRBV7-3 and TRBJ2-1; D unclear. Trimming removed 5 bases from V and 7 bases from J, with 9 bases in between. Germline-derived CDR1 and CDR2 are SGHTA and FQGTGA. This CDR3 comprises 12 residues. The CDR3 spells CASSPTGNEQFF. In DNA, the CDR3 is TGTGCCAGCAGCCCCACTGGAAATGAGCAGTTCTTC.

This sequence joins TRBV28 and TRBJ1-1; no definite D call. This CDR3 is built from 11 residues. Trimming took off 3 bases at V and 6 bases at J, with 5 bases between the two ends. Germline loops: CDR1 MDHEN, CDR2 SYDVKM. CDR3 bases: TGTGCCAGCAGTTTTGGCCCTGAAGCTTTCTTT. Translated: CASSFGPEAFF.

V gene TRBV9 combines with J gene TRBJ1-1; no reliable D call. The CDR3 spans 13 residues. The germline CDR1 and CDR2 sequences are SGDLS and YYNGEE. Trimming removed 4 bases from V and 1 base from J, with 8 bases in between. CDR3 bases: TGTGCCAGCAGCATATCCTGGAACACTGAAGCTTTCTTT. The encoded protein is CASSISWNTEAFF.

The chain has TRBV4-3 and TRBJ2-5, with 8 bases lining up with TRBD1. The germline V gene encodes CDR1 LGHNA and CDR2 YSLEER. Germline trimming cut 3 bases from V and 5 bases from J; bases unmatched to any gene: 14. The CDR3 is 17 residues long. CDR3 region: CASSQTRGPGGLETQYF. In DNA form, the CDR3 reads TGCGCCAGCAGCCAGACGAGGGGTCCAGGGGGCTTGGAGACCCAGTACTTC.

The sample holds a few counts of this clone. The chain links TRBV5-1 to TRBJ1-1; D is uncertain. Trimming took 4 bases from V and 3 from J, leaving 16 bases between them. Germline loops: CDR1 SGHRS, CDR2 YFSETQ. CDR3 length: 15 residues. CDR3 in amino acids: CASSQRDGIYTEAFF. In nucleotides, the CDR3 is TGCGCCAGCAGCCAGAGAGACGGAATATACACTGAAGCTTTCTTT.

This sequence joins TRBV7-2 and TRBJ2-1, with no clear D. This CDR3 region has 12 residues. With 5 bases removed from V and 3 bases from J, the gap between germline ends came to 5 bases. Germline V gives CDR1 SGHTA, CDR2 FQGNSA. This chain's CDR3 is CASSAVYNEQFF. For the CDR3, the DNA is TGTGCCAGCAGCGCGGTCTACAATGAGCAGTTCTTC.

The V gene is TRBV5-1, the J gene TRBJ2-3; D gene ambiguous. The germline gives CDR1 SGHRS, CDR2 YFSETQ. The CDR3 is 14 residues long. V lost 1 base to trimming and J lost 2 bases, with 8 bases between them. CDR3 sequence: CASSLNSVTDTQYF. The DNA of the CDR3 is TGCGCCAGCAGCTTGAATTCCGTCACAGATACGCAGTATTTT.

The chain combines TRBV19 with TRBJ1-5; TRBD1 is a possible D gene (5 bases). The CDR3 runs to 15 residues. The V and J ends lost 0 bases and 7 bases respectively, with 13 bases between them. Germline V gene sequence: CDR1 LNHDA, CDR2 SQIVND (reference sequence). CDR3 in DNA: TGTGCCAGTAGTATAGATCCAACAGGAAGGCAGCCCCAGCATTTT. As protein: CASSIDPTGRQPQHF.

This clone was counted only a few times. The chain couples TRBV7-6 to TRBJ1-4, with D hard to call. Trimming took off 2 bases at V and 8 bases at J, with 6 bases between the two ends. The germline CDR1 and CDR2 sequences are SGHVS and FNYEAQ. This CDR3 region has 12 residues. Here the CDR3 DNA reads TGTGCCAGCAGCTTACAGGACGAAAAACTGTTTTTT. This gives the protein CASSLQDEKLFF. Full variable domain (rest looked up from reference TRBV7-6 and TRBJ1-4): GAGVSQSPRYKVTKRGQDVALRCDPISGHVSLYWYRQALGQGPEFLTYFNYEAQQDKSGLPNDRFSAERPEGSISTLTIQRTEQRDSAMYRCASSLQDEKLFFGSGTQLSVL.

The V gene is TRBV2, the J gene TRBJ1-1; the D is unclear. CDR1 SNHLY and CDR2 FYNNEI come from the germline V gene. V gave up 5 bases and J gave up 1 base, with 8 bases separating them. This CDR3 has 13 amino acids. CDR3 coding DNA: TGTGCCAGCAGTCAGCCTGGGAACACTGAAGCTTTCTTT. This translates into CASSQPGNTEAFF.

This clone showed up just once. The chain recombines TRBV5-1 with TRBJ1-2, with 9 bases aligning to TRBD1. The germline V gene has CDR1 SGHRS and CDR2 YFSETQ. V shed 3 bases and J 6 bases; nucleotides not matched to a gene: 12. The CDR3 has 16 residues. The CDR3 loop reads CASSSTGTGLTDGYTF. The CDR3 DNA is TGCGCCAGCAGCTCGACCGGGACAGGGTTAACGGATGGCTACACCTTC.

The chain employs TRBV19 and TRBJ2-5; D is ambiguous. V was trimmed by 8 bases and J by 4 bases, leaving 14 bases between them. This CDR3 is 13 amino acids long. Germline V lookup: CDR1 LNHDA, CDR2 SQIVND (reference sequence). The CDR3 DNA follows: TGTGCCAGTTGCCGATACCTCGGAGAGACCCAGTACTTC. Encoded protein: CASCRYLGETQYF. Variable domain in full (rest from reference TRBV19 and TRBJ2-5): DGGITQSPKYLFRKEGQNVTLSCEQNLNHDAMYWYRQDPGQGLRLIYYSQIVNDFQKGDIAEGYSVSREKKESFPLTVTSAQKNPTAFYLCASCRYLGETQYFGPGTRLLVL.

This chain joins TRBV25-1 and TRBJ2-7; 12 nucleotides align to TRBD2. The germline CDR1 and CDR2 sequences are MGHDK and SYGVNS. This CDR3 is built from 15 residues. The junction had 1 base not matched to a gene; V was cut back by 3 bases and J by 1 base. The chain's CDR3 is CASSETSGSSYEQYF. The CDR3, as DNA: TGTGCCAGCAGTGAGACTAGCGGGAGTTCCTACGAGCAGTACTTC.

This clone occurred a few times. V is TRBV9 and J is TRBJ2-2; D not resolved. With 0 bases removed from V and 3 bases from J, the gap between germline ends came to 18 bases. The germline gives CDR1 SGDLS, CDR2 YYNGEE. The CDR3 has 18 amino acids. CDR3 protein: CASSVEVADGYDTGELFF. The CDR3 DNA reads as TGTGCCAGCAGCGTAGAAGTCGCCGACGGATATGACACCGGGGAGCTGTTTTTT.

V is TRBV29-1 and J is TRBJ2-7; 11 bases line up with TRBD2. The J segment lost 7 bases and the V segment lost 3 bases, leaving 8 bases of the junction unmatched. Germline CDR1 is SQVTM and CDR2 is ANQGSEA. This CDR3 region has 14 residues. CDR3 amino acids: CSVEGSGRAGEQYF. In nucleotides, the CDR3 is TGCAGCGTTGAGGGTAGCGGGAGGGCCGGTGAGCAGTACTTC.

The CDR3 reads CASRQFTYEQYF. CDR3 DNA: TGCGCCAGTAGACAGTTCACCTACGAGCAGTACTTC. The chain carries TRBV10-2 and TRBJ2-7, with a weak D call TRBD1 (5 bases). The CDR3 spans 12 residues. Germline V gives CDR1 WSHSY, CDR2 SAAADI. The ends were cut back, 9 bases at V and 2 bases at J, with 11 bases in the middle.

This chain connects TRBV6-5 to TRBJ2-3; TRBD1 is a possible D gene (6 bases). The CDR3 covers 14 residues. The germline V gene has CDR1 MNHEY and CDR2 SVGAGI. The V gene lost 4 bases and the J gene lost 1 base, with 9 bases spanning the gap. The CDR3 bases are TGTGCCAGCAGTTCGGCAGGGGGCACAGATACGCAGTATTTT. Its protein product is CASSSAGGTDTQYF.

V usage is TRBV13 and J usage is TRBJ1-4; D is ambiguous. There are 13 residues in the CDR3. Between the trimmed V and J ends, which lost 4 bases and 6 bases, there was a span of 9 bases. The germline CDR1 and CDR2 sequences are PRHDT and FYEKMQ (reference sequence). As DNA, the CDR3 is TGTGCCAGCAGCTCGAGAGGGTATGAAAAACTGTTTTTT. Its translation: CASSSRGYEKLFF.